A single sample gave rise to the 27 T cell receptor beta chains below, sequenced in a study of cytomegalovirus exposure and HLA in healthy donors. Generated by immunoSEQ multiplex PCR, the TCRdb table keeps only in-frame clones and is missing some. The table has 220,000 or so clones, 80% to 85% seen once; the top ten hold roughly 13%. The sample taken for sequencing was PBMCs. The receptors come from a woman under 40 in good health and CMV-seropositive.

The chain couples TRBV15 to TRBJ1-2; no definite D call. V lost 3 bases and J 1 base, leaving 0 bases between the germline ends. This CDR3 spans 11 amino acids. Germline CDR1 and CDR2: LNHNV and YYDKDF (reference sequence). The CDR3 reads CATSSNYGYTF. For the CDR3, the DNA is TGTGCCACCAGCAGTAACTATGGCTACACCTTC.

The chain links TRBV11-3 to TRBJ2-5; 8 nucleotides agree with TRBD2. The CDR3 has 18 amino acids. With 5 bases clipped from V and 4 bases from J, the junction kept 18 bases outside the gene matches. CDR1 and CDR2 (germline): SGHNT, YENEEA. The CDR3 spells CASSPRTSFELVGETQYF. The CDR3, as DNA: TGTGCCAGCAGCCCACGGACTAGCTTCGAATTAGTAGGAGAGACCCAGTACTTC.

J is TRBJ2-2 and V is TRBV28; 10 positions agree with TRBD2. J was trimmed by 3 bases and V by 4 bases; bases with no gene match: 2. The germline gives CDR1 MDHEN, CDR2 SYDVKM. The CDR3 has 15 amino acids. The CDR3 nucleotides are TGTGCCAGCAGTTGGACTAGCGGTTACACCGGGGAGCTGTTTTTT. The encoded protein is CASSWTSGYTGELFF.

The CDR3 region is CASSWRAPSGRSTDTQYF. Here the CDR3 DNA reads TGTGCCAGCAGTTGGAGGGCTCCTAGCGGGAGAAGTACAGATACGCAGTATTTT. This rearrangement joins TRBV27 to TRBJ2-3, with 10 bases that match TRBD2. The CDR3 is 18 residues long. Trimming took 4 bases from V and 3 from J; bases not matched to a gene: 13. The V gene's germline CDR1 is MNHEY and CDR2 SMNVEV (reference sequence).

There are a few counts of this clone. This chain links TRBV18 with TRBJ1-1; D uncertain. Trimming removed 3 bases from V and 7 bases from J, with 15 bases in between. Germline V lookup: CDR1 KGHSH, CDR2 LQKENI. This CDR3 has 14 amino acids. The chain's CDR3 is CASSPSSRRGEAFF. As DNA, the CDR3 is TGTGCCAGCTCACCGAGTTCCCGCCGCGGTGAAGCTTTCTTT.

J is TRBJ2-5 and V is TRBV7-2, with 9 bases fitting TRBD1. The CDR3 has 15 residues. The germline CDR1 and CDR2 sequences are SGHTA and FQGNSA. Unmatched junction bases numbered 9, after V lost 5 bases and J lost 5 bases. The CDR3 nucleotides read TGTGCCAGCAGCCCTCCGGGACAGGGCTGGGAGACCCAGTACTTC. Amino acids: CASSPPGQGWETQYF.

This chain connects TRBV30 to TRBJ1-5; D uncertain. V gave up 6 bases and J gave up 9 bases, with 18 bases separating them. The CDR3 runs 13 residues. CDR1 and CDR2 (germline): GTSNPN, SVGIG (reference sequence). Here the CDR3 reads CACSPRAFRPQHF. In DNA, the CDR3 is TGTGCCTGCTCCCCCCGGGCCTTCAGGCCCCAGCATTTT.

The chain has TRBV9 and TRBJ2-1; D is perhaps TRBD1 or TRBD2 (5 bases each). V dropped 2 bases and J dropped 6 bases, with 18 bases sitting between them. Germline-derived CDR1 and CDR2 are SGDLS and YYNGEE. The CDR3 has 16 residues. In DNA form, the CDR3 reads TGTGCCAGCAGCGTGAATCAGGGAGCCTTGGTCAATGAGCAGTTCTTC. Translation: CASSVNQGALVNEQFF.

The sample holds a few counts of this clone. The chain links TRBV30 to TRBJ1-2; TRBD1 is a possible D gene (5 bases). V was cut by 2 bases and J by 4 bases, with 11 bases left in between. The CDR3 length is 13 residues. Germline CDR1 is GTSNPN and CDR2 is SVGIG (reference sequence). The DNA of the CDR3 is TGTGCCTGGAGTAGGGGCCGCTCCTATGGCTACACCTTC. It encodes CAWSRGRSYGYTF.

This sequence joins TRBV9 and TRBJ2-5; unclear D gene. The CDR3 length is 13 residues. Looked up from germline, CDR1 is SGDLS and CDR2 is YYNGEE. The germline V and J ends were trimmed by 2 bases and 1 base, with 6 bases remaining between them. CDR3 bases: TGTGCCAGCAGCGTGAACAGCCAAGAGACCCAGTACTTC. Protein sequence: CASSVNSQETQYF. Complete variable domain (other parts from reference TRBV9 and TRBJ2-5): DSGVTQTPKHLITATGQRVTLRCSPRSGDLSVYWYQQSLDQGLQFLIQYYNGEERAKGNILERFSAQQFPDLHSELNLSSLELGDSALYFCASSVNSQETQYFGPGTRLLVL.

The rearrangement uses TRBV6-6 and TRBJ2-7; 7 nucleotides agree with TRBD1. The CDR3 length is 15 residues. V was clipped by 6 bases and J by 3 bases; unmatched bases: 11. Per the germline V gene, CDR1 is MNHNY and CDR2 is SVGAGI (reference sequence). CDR3 nucleotide sequence: TGTGCCAGCAGGGAGACCGGGACAGCTTACTACGAGCAGTACTTC. Amino acids: CASRETGTAYYEQYF.

About this clone itself: Other DNA sequences in the same sample also yield this CDR3. This sequence joins TRBV27 and TRBJ2-5; D ambiguous. The CDR3 is 13 residues long. Trimming stripped 2 bases from V and 1 base from J, with 5 bases between. Germline CDR1 and CDR2: MNHEY and SMNVEV (reference sequence). The DNA for the CDR3 is TGTGCCAGCAGTTTAGGAAGCCAAGAGACCCAGTACTTC. Translated: CASSLGSQETQYF.

This sequence joins TRBV6-1 and TRBJ1-2, with 8 bases matching TRBD1. Germline trimming cut 3 bases from V and 7 bases from J; bases unmatched to any gene: 4. CDR3 size: 13 residues. The germline V gene encodes CDR1 MNHNS and CDR2 SASEGT. CDR3: CASSDSGGFGYTF. The CDR3 DNA is TGTGCCAGCAGTGACTCAGGGGGCTTTGGCTACACCTTC.

The V gene is TRBV9, the J gene TRBJ2-1; 7 bases map to TRBD2. The V gene end was trimmed by 4 bases and the J gene end by 9 bases; junction bases not matched to a gene: 19. CDR1 SGDLS and CDR2 YYNGEE come from the germline V gene. The CDR3 consists of 17 residues. The CDR3 DNA reads TGTGCCAGCAGCTCCATAAAGGGATGGGGAGGGAGGGGTGAGCAGTTCTTC. It codes for CASSSIKGWGGRGEQFF.

The rearrangement links TRBV9 to TRBJ2-7, with 10 nucleotides matching TRBD2. Germline CDR1 reads SGDLS; CDR2 reads YYNGEE. The CDR3 is made up of 16 amino acids. With V trimmed by 0 bases and J by 3 bases, 6 bases remained unmatched. CDR3 in DNA: TGTGCCAGCAGCGTAGCAGGGGCTAGCGGGAGCTACGAGCAGTACTTC. Its protein product is CASSVAGASGSYEQYF.

The rearrangement links TRBV9 to TRBJ1-2, with D possibly matching TRBD1 (5 bases). CDR1 and CDR2 (germline): SGDLS, YYNGEE. Trimming left V 3 bases short and J 2 bases short, with 8 bases between. The CDR3 is 13 residues long. The CDR3 reads CASSAGTNYGYTF. The CDR3 DNA is TGTGCCAGCAGCGCCGGGACGAACTATGGCTACACCTTC.

Worth noting for this clone: The sample holds other DNA sequences that translate to the same CDR3. This chain uses TRBV28 with TRBJ2-7; D possibly corresponds to TRBD2 (6 bases). Trimming left V 6 bases short and J 4 bases short, with 13 bases between. CDR1 and CDR2 from the germline V gene are MDHEN and SYDVKM. CDR3 length: 13 amino acids. The DNA for the CDR3 is TGTGCCAGCAGCCTCCCCGGGGGATACGAGCAGTACTTC. Translated: CASSLPGGYEQYF. The variable domain in full, completed from reference TRBV28 and TRBJ2-7, reads DVKVTQSSRYLVKRTGEKVFLECVQDMDHENMFWYRQDPGLGLRLIYFSYDVKMKEKGDIPEGYSVSREKKERFSLILESASTNQTSMYLCASSLPGGYEQYFGPGTRLTVT.

V is TRBV5-1 and J is TRBJ2-1, with D possibly TRBD2 on 5 matching bases. V lost 6 bases to trimming and J lost 0 bases, with 10 bases between them. CDR3 length: 14 amino acids. The V gene's germline CDR1 is SGHRS and CDR2 YFSETQ. Written as DNA, the CDR3 is TGCGCCAGCAACCCCGGGGACTCCTACAATGAGCAGTTCTTC. Translated: CASNPGDSYNEQFF.

The chain employs TRBV30 and TRBJ2-7; D is perhaps TRBD2 (5 bases). The CDR3 has 12 amino acids. The V end lost 0 bases, the J end lost 5 bases, and 8 bases lay between the germline ends. From germline, CDR1 is GTSNPN and CDR2 SVGIG (reference sequence). CDR3 nucleotides: TGTGCCTGGAGTGTCGGGGAACACGAGCAGTACTTC. Protein: CAWSVGEHEQYF.

With respect to this clone: Distinct nucleotide sequences in the sample also encode this CDR3. The chain recombines TRBV28 with TRBJ2-7; the D is unclear. With 5 bases removed from V and 0 bases from J, the gap between germline ends came to 5 bases. This CDR3 has 12 residues. Germline CDR1 and CDR2: MDHEN and SYDVKM. The CDR3 reads CASSLGSYEQYF. In DNA, the CDR3 is TGTGCCAGCAGTCTTGGCTCCTACGAGCAGTACTTC.

V usage is TRBV19 and J usage is TRBJ1-1; a weak D match, TRBD1 (5 bases). V was trimmed by 4 bases and J by 4 bases, leaving 13 bases between them. This CDR3 contains 14 residues. The germline gives CDR1 LNHDA, CDR2 SQIVND (reference sequence). CDR3 sequence (DNA): TGTGCCAGTAGTACAGGGAGATCGGCCACTGAAGCTTTCTTT. Amino acid sequence: CASSTGRSATEAFF.

The chain carries TRBV29-1 and TRBJ1-3; a weak D match, TRBD1 (6 bases). With 2 bases removed from V and 3 bases from J, the gap between germline ends came to 17 bases. The germline V gene encodes CDR1 SQVTM and CDR2 ANQGSEA. This CDR3 is built from 16 residues. Written as DNA, the CDR3 is TGCAGCGTTGAAAGAGGTGGCAGGGGAAGTGGAAACACCATATATTTT. Translation gives CSVERGGRGSGNTIYF.

The chain employs TRBV11-2 and TRBJ1-2; the D is unclear. CDR3 length: 12 amino acids. V gave up 5 bases and J gave up 8 bases, with 12 bases separating them. Germline CDR1 SGHAT, CDR2 FQNNGV. This CDR3 is CASSQTHSGYTF. As DNA, the CDR3 is TGTGCCAGCAGCCAAACACACAGCGGCTACACCTTC.

This chain joins TRBV10-3 and TRBJ2-7; unclear D gene. Germline V gives CDR1 ENHRY, CDR2 SYGVKD. V dropped 5 bases and J dropped 5 bases, with 10 bases sitting between them. The CDR3 length is 12 residues. The CDR3 DNA sequence: TGTGCCATCAGTACCTTCGGACACGAGCAGTACTTC. Translation: CAISTFGHEQYF.

The chain joins TRBV27 to TRBJ2-7, with TRBD2 as a possible D gene (6 bases). The CDR3 runs 16 residues. Trimming stripped 0 bases from V and 3 bases from J, with 15 bases between. CDR1 is MNHEY and CDR2 is SMNVEV in the germline V gene (reference sequence). The CDR3 region has the DNA TGTGCCAGCAGTTTATCTCCGGGACTGGGTAGCTACGAGCAGTACTTC. Protein: CASSLSPGLGSYEQYF.

V usage is TRBV30 and J usage is TRBJ1-1; 8 nucleotides align to TRBD1. V lost 5 bases and J lost 4; bases outside the gene matches: 6. Germline lookup yields CDR1 GTSNPN and CDR2 SVGIG (reference sequence). The CDR3 contains 13 residues. The CDR3 reads CAWQGAGGTEAFF. CDR3 DNA sequence: TGTGCCTGGCAGGGGGCGGGCGGCACTGAAGCTTTCTTT.

This clone was seen a single time. The V and J genes are TRBV29-1 and TRBJ2-7; 9 nucleotides align to TRBD2. The CDR3 runs to 14 residues. CDR1 is SQVTM, CDR2 ANQGSEA, per germline. V shed 5 bases, J shed 3 bases, and the junction held 8 bases outside the gene matches. The CDR3 is CSVTGAGGFYEQYF. The CDR3 region has the DNA TGCAGCGTTACAGGGGCGGGAGGGTTCTACGAGCAGTACTTC.